The rows below give T cell receptor beta chains drawn from one sample of a study of shared clonotypes between healthy human individuals. TCRdb's table, derived via immunoSEQ multiplex PCR, lists solely in-frame clones and lacks some. This repertoire shows roughly 650,000 clones, less than 98% found once; its top ten account for approximately 0.057%. What was sequenced was naive CD4+ T cells sorted from blood. The receptors come from a woman aged 25-40 years in good health. Each CDR3 is given with its conserved first and last residue. A D gene is named only where the DNA matches it firmly. For some rows the clone size is stated as once, few or many, or as a class when expanded; others skip it.

clone_size	d_call	v_call	j_call	cdr3_aa	cdr3_nt
once	TRBD1	TRBV5-1	TRBJ1-1	CASRERGRGTEAFF	TGCGCCAGCAGGGAGAGGGGGCGCGGCACTGAAGCTTTCTTT
-	-	TRBV7-9	TRBJ2-2	CASSLAAELFF	TGTGCCAGCAGCTTAGCGGCGGAGCTGTTTTTT
-	-	TRBV20-1	TRBJ2-1	CSATEDEQFF	TGCAGTGCTACTGAGGATGAGCAGTTCTTC
-	-	TRBV28	TRBJ2-3	CASSLRRGTQYF	TGTGCCAGCAGTCTGAGGCGGGGTACGCAGTATTTT
-	TRBD2	TRBV27	TRBJ2-6	CASTPVGLAGDDWSGANVLTF	TGTGCCAGCACCCCGGTGGGACTAGCGGGAGACGATTGGTCTGGGGCCAACGTCCTGACTTTC
-	-	TRBV5-8	TRBJ1-2	CASSIGGGHVYGYTF	TGTGCCAGCAGCATAGGAGGGGGACATGTCTATGGCTACACCTTC
-	-	TRBV19	TRBJ2-7	CASSRIFGRRGEQYF	TGTGCCAGTAGTCGAATATTCGGTCGCCGGGGTGAGCAGTACTTC
-	-	TRBV5-8	TRBJ2-3	CASSLGSVGTQYF	TGTGCCAGCAGCTTGGGGTCGGTTGGTACGCAGTATTTT
-	-	TRBV5-1	TRBJ2-2	CASSLDATNTGELFF	TGCGCCAGCAGCTTGGATGCTACTAACACCGGGGAGCTGTTTTTT
-	TRBD2	TRBV5-1	TRBJ2-3	CASSGGTSGKPDTQYF	TGCGCCAGCAGCGGTGGGACTAGCGGAAAACCAGATACGCAGTATTTT
-	TRBD1	TRBV7-7	TRBJ2-1	CASSRGTGDYNEQFF	TGTGCCAGCAGCCGGGGGACAGGGGACTACAATGAGCAGTTCTTC
-	TRBD1	TRBV5-1	TRBJ2-7	CASSQVPGQGAPDEQYF	TGCGCCAGCAGCCAAGTTCCGGGACAGGGGGCGCCTGACGAGCAGTACTTC
once	-	TRBV14	TRBJ1-1	CASSQTGTGPYAEAFF	TGTGCCAGCAGCCAGACGGGAACAGGGCCATACGCTGAAGCTTTCTTT
-	TRBD1	TRBV29-1	TRBJ1-2	CSVEGQGDGYTF	TGCAGCGTTGAGGGACAGGGGGATGGCTACACCTTC
-	-	TRBV19	TRBJ2-2	CASSIEDPSRELFF	TGTGCCAGTAGTATAGAGGACCCCAGTAGGGAGCTGTTTTTT
-	TRBD1	TRBV7-9	TRBJ2-1	CASSLAGQGARRLFF	TGTGCCAGCAGCTTAGCTGGACAGGGGGCGAGAAGGCTGTTCTTC
once	-	TRBV6-5	TRBJ2-7	CASSKGGSSYEQYF	TGTGCCAGCAGTAAGGGGGGTAGCTCCTACGAGCAGTACTTC
-	-	TRBV5-1	TRBJ1-1	CASSQGGLSTEAFF	TGCGCCAGCAGCCAAGGGGGACTAAGCACTGAAGCTTTCTTT
-	TRBD1	TRBV27	TRBJ2-7	CASRGTASYEQYF	TGTGCCAGCCGAGGGACAGCCTCCTACGAGCAGTACTTC
-	-	TRBV7-8	TRBJ2-4	CASSLVVDGDIQYF	TGTGCCAGCAGCTTAGTAGTTGATGGGGACATTCAGTACTTC
once	-	TRBV27	TRBJ2-3	CASSLYRTTDTQYF	TGTGCCAGCAGTTTATATCGGACCACAGATACGCAGTATTTT
-	TRBD2	TRBV9	TRBJ2-1	CASSVGTSGKHNEQFF	TGTGCCAGCAGCGTAGGAACTAGCGGAAAGCACAATGAGCAGTTCTTC